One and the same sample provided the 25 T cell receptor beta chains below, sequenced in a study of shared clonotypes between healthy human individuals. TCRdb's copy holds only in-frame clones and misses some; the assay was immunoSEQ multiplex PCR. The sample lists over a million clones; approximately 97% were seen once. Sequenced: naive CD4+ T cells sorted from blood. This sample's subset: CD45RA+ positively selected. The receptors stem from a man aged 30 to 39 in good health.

The CDR3 is CASSDFNRDPTGELFF. The CDR3, as DNA: TGTGCCAGCAGCGATTTCAACAGGGACCCCACCGGGGAGCTGTTTTTT. This sequence joins TRBV27 and TRBJ2-2; a weak D match, TRBD1 (6 bases). The V end was cut by 6 bases, the J end by 4 bases, with 18 bases between. Germline V CDR1 and CDR2: MNHEY, SMNVEV (reference sequence). The CDR3 has 16 residues.

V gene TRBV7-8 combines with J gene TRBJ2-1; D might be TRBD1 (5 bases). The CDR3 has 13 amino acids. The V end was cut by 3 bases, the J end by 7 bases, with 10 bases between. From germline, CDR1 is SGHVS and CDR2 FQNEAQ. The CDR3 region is CASSLGLFNEQFF. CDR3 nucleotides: TGTGCCAGCAGCTTGGGGCTGTTTAATGAGCAGTTCTTC. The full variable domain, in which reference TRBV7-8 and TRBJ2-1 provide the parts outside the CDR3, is GAGVSQSPRYKVAKRGQDVALRCDPISGHVSLFWYQQALGQGPEFLTYFQNEAQLDKSGLPSDRFFAERPEGSVSTLKIQRTQQEDSAVYLCASSLGLFNEQFFGPGTRLTVL.

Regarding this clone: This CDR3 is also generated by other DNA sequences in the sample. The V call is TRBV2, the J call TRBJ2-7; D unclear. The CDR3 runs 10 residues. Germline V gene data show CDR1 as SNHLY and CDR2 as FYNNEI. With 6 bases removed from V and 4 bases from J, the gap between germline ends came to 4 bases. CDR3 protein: CASRGYEQYF. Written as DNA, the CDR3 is TGTGCCAGCAGGGGTTACGAGCAGTACTTC.

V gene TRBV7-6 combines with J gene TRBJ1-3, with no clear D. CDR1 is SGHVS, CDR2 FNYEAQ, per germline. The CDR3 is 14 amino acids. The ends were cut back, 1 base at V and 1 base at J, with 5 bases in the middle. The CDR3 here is CASSLGASGNTIYF. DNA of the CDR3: TGTGCCAGCAGCTTAGGGGCATCTGGAAACACCATATATTTT.

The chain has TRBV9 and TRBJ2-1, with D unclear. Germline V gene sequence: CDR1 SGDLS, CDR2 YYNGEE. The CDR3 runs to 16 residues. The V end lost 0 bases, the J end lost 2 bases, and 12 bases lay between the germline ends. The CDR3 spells CASSVGSGPPYNEQFF. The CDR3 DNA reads TGTGCCAGCAGCGTAGGGAGTGGGCCCCCCTACAATGAGCAGTTCTTC.

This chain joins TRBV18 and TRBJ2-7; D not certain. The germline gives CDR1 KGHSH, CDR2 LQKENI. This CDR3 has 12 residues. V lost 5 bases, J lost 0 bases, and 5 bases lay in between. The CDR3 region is CASSSLSYEQYF. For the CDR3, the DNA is TGTGCCAGCTCATCCCTCTCCTACGAGCAGTACTTC. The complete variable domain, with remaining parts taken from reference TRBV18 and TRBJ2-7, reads NAGVMQNPRHLVRRRGQEARLRCSPMKGHSHVYWYRQLPEEGLKFMVYLQKENIIDESGMPKERFSAEFPKEGPSILRIQQVVRGDSAAYFCASSSLSYEQYFGPGTRLTVT.

CDR3 bases: TGTGCCAGCAGTTACGGGGGGGAGGGCCATGACAATGAGCAGTTCTTC. Translating it yields CASSYGGEGHDNEQFF. The J gene is TRBJ2-1, the V gene TRBV11-2; 8 positions match TRBD2. CDR1 and CDR2 (germline): SGHAT, FQNNGV. Germline trimming cut 6 bases from V and 5 bases from J; bases unmatched to any gene: 12. CDR3 length equals 16 residues.

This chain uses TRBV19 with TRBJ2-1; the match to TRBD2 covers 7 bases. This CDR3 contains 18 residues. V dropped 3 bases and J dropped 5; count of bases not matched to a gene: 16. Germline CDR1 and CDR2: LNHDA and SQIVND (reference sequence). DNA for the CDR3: TGTGCCAGTAGTATTTGGGCCCGCGCTAGCGGAGAGGACAATGAGCAGTTCTTC. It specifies CASSIWARASGEDNEQFF.

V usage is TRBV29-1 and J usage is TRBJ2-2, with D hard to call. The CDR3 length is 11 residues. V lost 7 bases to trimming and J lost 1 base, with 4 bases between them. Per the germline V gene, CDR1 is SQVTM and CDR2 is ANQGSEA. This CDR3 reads CSGVNTGELFF. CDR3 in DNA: TGCAGCGGTGTGAACACCGGGGAGCTGTTTTTT.

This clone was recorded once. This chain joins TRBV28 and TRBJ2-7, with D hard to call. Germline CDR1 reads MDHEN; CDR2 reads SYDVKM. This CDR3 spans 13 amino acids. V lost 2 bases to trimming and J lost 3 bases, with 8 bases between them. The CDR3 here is CASSLGAGYEQYF. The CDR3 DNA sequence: TGTGCCAGCAGTTTAGGAGCAGGCTACGAGCAGTACTTC.

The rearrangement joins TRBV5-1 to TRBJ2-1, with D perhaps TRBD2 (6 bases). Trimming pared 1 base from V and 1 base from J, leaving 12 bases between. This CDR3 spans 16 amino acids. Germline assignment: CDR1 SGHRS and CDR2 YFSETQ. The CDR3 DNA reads TGCGCCAGCAGCTTGCGGCGGGATAGGTCCTACAATGAGCAGTTCTTC. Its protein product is CASSLRRDRSYNEQFF.

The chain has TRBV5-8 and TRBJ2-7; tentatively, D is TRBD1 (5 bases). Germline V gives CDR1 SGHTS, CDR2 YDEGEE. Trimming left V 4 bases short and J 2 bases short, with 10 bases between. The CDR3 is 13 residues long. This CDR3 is CASSPDKPYEQYF. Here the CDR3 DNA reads TGTGCCAGCAGCCCGGACAAACCCTACGAGCAGTACTTC.

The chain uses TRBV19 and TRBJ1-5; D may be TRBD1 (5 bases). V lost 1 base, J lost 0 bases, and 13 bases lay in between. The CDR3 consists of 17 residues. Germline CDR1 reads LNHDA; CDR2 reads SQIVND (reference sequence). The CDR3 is CASSIVGSGVSNQPQHF. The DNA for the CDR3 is TGTGCCAGTAGTATAGTCGGGTCGGGGGTTAGCAATCAGCCCCAGCATTTT. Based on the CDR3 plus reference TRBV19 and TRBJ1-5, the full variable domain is DGGITQSPKYLFRKEGQNVTLSCEQNLNHDAMYWYRQDPGQGLRLIYYSQIVNDFQKGDIAEGYSVSREKKESFPLTVTSAQKNPTAFYLCASSIVGSGVSNQPQHFGDGTRLSIL.

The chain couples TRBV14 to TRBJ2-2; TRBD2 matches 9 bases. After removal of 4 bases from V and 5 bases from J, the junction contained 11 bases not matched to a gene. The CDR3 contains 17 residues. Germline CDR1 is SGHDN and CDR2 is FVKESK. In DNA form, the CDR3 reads TGTGCCAGCAGCCTTGGGCTGGGGCTAGCGGGAACCGGGGAGCTGTTTTTT. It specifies CASSLGLGLAGTGELFF.

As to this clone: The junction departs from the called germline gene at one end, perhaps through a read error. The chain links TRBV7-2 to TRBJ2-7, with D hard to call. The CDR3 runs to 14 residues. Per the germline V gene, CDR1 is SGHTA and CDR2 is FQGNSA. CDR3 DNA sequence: TGTGCCAGCAGCGTAGCCCCCGAACTTGGCGGGCAGTACTTC. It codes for CASSVAPELGGQYF.

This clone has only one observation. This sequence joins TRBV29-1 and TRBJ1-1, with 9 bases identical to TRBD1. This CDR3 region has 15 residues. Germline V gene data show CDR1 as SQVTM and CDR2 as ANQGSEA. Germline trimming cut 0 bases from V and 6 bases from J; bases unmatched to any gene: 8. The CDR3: CSVEDFGTGIPEAFF. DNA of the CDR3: TGCAGCGTTGAAGATTTTGGGACAGGGATCCCTGAAGCTTTCTTT.

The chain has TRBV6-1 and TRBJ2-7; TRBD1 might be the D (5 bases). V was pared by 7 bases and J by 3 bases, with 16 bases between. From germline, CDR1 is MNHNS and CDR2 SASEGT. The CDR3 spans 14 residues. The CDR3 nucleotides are TGTGCCAGCAACTTCGACAGTATCCGCTACGAGCAGTACTTC. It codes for CASNFDSIRYEQYF.

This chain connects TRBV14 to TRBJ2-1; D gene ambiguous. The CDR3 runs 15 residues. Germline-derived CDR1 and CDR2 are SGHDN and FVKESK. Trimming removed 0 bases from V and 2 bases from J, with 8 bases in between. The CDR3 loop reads CASSQDWAAYNEQFF. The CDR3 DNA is TGTGCCAGCAGCCAAGATTGGGCTGCCTACAATGAGCAGTTCTTC.

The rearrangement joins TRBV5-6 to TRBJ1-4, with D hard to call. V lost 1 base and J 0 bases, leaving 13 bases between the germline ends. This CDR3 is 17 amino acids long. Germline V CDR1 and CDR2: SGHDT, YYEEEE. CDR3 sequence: CASSLYSAAATNEKLFF. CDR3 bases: TGTGCCAGCAGCTTGTATTCGGCTGCCGCAACTAATGAAAAACTGTTTTTT. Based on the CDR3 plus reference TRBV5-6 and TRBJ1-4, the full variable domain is DAGVTQSPTHLIKTRGQQVTLRCSPKSGHDTVSWYQQALGQGPQFIFQYYEEEERQRGNFPDRFSGHQFPNYSSELNVNALLLGDSALYLCASSLYSAAATNEKLFFGSGTQLSVL.

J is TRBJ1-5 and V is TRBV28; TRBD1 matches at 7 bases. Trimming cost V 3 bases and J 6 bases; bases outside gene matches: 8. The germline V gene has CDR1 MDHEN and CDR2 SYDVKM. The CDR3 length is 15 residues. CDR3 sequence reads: CASSFFAGGLQPQHF. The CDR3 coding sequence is TGTGCCAGCAGTTTTTTTGCAGGGGGTCTTCAGCCCCAGCATTTT.

The DNA for the CDR3 is TGTGCCAGCAGCTTACTCCTAGCGGGAGGACTAGGGGAGCTGTTTTTT. Translated: CASSLLLAGGLGELFF. The rearrangement uses TRBV11-3 and TRBJ2-2; 11 bases are a match to TRBD2. CDR1 is SGHNT, CDR2 YENEEA, per germline. V lost 2 bases, J lost 8 bases, and 7 bases stayed unmatched. CDR3 length: 16 residues. The whole variable domain, filled in from reference TRBV11-3 and TRBJ2-2, reads EAGVVQSPRYKIIEKKQPVAFWCNPISGHNTLYWYLQNLGQGPELLIRYENEEAVDDSQLPKDRFSAERLKGVDSTLKIQPAELGDSAVYLCASSLLLAGGLGELFFGEGSRLTVL.

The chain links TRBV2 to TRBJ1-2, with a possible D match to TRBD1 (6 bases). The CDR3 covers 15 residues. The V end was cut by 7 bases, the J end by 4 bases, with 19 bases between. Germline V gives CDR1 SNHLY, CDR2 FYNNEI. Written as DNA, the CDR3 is TGTGCCAGCAAGATCTTACTAGTGGGGGCCTATGGCTACACCTTC. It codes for CASKILLVGAYGYTF.

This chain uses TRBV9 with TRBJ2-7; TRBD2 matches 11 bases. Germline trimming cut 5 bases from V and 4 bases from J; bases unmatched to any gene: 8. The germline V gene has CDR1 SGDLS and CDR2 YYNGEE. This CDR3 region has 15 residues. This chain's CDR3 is CASSSTSGSPYEQYF. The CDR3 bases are TGTGCCAGCAGTTCCACTAGCGGGAGTCCTTACGAGCAGTACTTC.

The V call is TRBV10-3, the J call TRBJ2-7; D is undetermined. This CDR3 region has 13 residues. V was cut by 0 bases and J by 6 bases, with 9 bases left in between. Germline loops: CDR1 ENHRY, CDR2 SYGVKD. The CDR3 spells CAISESALLEQYF. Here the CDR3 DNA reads TGTGCCATCAGTGAGTCCGCCCTCCTCGAGCAGTACTTC.

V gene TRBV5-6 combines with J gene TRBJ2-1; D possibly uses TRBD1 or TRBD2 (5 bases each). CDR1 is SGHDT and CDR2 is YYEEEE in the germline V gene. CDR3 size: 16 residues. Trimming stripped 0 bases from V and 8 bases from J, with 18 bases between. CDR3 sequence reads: CASSLAGALADYEQFF. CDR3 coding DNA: TGTGCCAGCAGCTTGGCCGGGGCGTTGGCGGATTATGAGCAGTTCTTC. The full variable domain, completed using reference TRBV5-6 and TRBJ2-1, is DAGVTQSPTHLIKTRGQQVTLRCSPKSGHDTVSWYQQALGQGPQFIFQYYEEEERQRGNFPDRFSGHQFPNYSSELNVNALLLGDSALYLCASSLAGALADYEQFFGPGTRLTVL.